The 6 T cell receptor beta chains listed next were all sequenced from one sample in a study of blood T cell repertoires in COVID-19. Assay: immunoSEQ multiplex PCR; the TCRdb copy retains only in-frame clones and omits some. The sample carries roughly 300,000 clones, 80% to 90% recorded once. Sequenced material: peripheral blood. Receptors originate from a woman in her forties or fifties with acute or convalescent COVID-19.

This chain uses TRBV21-1 with TRBJ2-7; the table assigns TRBD2, which was not confirmed against the DNA. TRBV21-1 is a pseudogene locus. This CDR3 has 16 amino acids. The CDR3 here is CASANLPGLAAYEQYV. The DNA of the CDR3 is TGTGCCAGCGCGAATCTACCGGGACTAGCGGCCTACGAGCAGTACGTC.

This chain links TRBV2 with TRBJ2-3; the D gene is possibly TRBD2 (5 bases). CDR3 length equals 14 residues. Trimming stripped 5 bases from V and 10 bases from J, with 19 bases between. Germline V gives CDR1 SNHLY, CDR2 FYNNEI. The CDR3 here is CASSITLSEAPQYF. CDR3 DNA: TGTGCCAGCAGTATTACCCTTAGCGAGGCGCCGCAGTATTTT.

This chain joins TRBV27 and TRBJ2-1; D is possibly TRBD2 (5 bases). The V end lost 6 bases, the J end lost 0 bases, and 6 bases lay between the germline ends. The CDR3 is made up of 13 amino acids. Germline V gives CDR1 MNHEY, CDR2 SMNVEV (reference sequence). CDR3 loop: CASRLDSYNEQFF. CDR3 DNA sequence: TGTGCCAGCAGACTAGACTCCTACAATGAGCAGTTCTTC.

The V and J genes are TRBV11-3 and TRBJ2-1; D call uncertain. The CDR3 totals 13 residues. CDR1 is SGHNT and CDR2 is YENEEA in the germline V gene. V gave up 4 bases and J gave up 5 bases, with 9 bases separating them. The DNA of the CDR3 is TGTGCCAGCAGCTCCGACTTGCACAATGAGCAGTTCTTC. This sequence encodes CASSSDLHNEQFF. Full variable domain (rest looked up from reference TRBV11-3 and TRBJ2-1): EAGVVQSPRYKIIEKKQPVAFWCNPISGHNTLYWYLQNLGQGPELLIRYENEEAVDDSQLPKDRFSAERLKGVDSTLKIQPAELGDSAVYLCASSSDLHNEQFFGPGTRLTVL.

The chain employs TRBV9 and TRBJ2-5, with 13 bases matching TRBD2. J gave up 4 bases and V 0 bases, and 6 bases lay outside the gene matches. Germline assignment: CDR1 SGDLS and CDR2 YYNGEE. The CDR3 length is 17 residues. CDR3 sequence: CASSVELAGGPGETQYF. CDR3 DNA sequence: TGTGCCAGCAGCGTAGAACTAGCGGGAGGGCCAGGAGAGACCCAGTACTTC.

The V call is TRBV18, the J call TRBJ1-2; TRBD1 is a possible D gene (5 bases). The germline gives CDR1 KGHSH, CDR2 LQKENI. This CDR3 region has 13 residues. V was pared by 3 bases and J by 6 bases, with 11 bases between. In DNA, the CDR3 is TGTGCCAGCTCACCCGCCAGGGCGGATGGCTACACCTTC. Residues: CASSPARADGYTF.